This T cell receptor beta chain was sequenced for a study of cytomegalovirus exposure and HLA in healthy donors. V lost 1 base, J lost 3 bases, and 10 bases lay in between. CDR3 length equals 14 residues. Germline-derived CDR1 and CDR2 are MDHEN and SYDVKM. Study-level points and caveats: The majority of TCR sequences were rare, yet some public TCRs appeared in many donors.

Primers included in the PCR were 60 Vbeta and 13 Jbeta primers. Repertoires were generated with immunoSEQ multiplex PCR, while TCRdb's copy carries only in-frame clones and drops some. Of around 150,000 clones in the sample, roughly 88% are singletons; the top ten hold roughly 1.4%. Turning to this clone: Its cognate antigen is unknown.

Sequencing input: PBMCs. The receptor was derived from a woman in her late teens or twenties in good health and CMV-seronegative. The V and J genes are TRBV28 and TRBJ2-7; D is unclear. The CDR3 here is CASSLSPRFYEQYF. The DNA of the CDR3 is TGTGCCAGCAGTTTATCGCCCCGGTTCTACGAGCAGTACTTC.